These 23 T cell receptor beta chains share one sample of origin, sequenced in a study of T cell repertoires in cytomegalovirus infection. TCRdb ran MiXCR on the reads and lists one entry per CDR3 protein. The sample has 450,000 to 550,000 distinct CDR3 sequences; approximately 17% are singletons. Sequencing was done on a sample of CD8+ T cells from PBMCs. These receptor sequences come from a human donor in good health (CMV status not recorded). Some clones in this sample may be carry-over from other donors' samples.

The CDR3 region has the DNA TGTGCCAGCAGCGTAGCTTACCGGACTTCTGGGGCCAACGTCCTGACTTTC. Translating it yields CASSVAYRTSGANVLTF. The chain uses TRBV9 and TRBJ2-6; D may be TRBD2 (5 bases). Germline CDR1 is SGDLS and CDR2 is YYNGEE. There are 17 residues in the CDR3. V dropped 0 bases and J dropped 1 base, with 11 bases sitting between them.

This clonotype was counted ten times or more. The chain combines TRBV27 with TRBJ2-4; possibly TRBD1 or TRBD2 for D (7 bases each). The CDR3 loop spans 15 amino acids. Between the trimmed V and J ends, which lost 2 bases and 8 bases, there was a span of 16 bases. Germline V gene lookup returns CDR1 MNHEY and CDR2 SMNVEV (reference sequence). CDR3 loop: CASSLKGRGRDIQYF. The CDR3 bases are TGTGCCAGCAGTTTAAAGGGCAGGGGGAGGGACATTCAGTACTTC.

The sample holds a few counts of this clonotype. V usage is TRBV5-6 and J usage is TRBJ2-5; 9 bases line up with TRBD2. CDR1 is SGHDT and CDR2 is YYEEEE in the germline V gene. J gave up 5 bases and V 4 bases, and 6 bases lay outside the gene matches. The CDR3 is made up of 14 amino acids. The CDR3, as DNA: TGTGCCAGCAGCCCTCTAGCGGGAAGGGAGACCCAGTACTTC. It is translated as CASSPLAGRETQYF.

V usage is TRBV20-1 and J usage is TRBJ2-1, with 7 nucleotides matching TRBD2. Trimming at V came to 4 bases and at J to 10 bases, leaving 4 bases not matched to a gene. The CDR3 is 11 amino acids. Germline CDR1 DFQATT, CDR2 SNEGSKA (reference sequence). CDR3 sequence (DNA): TGCAGTGCTACCAGGACTAGAGAGCAGTTCTTC. Translated, it gives CSATRTREQFF.

J is TRBJ2-1 and V is TRBV5-6, with no clear D. This CDR3 has 13 amino acids. Trimming pared 2 bases from V and 6 bases from J, leaving 9 bases between. Germline CDR1 and CDR2: SGHDT and YYEEEE. In DNA, the CDR3 is TGTGCCAGCAGCTTCTCTAGTACCAATGAGCAGTTCTTC. Its translation: CASSFSSTNEQFF.

This clonotype was detected many times. This chain links TRBV7-9 with TRBJ2-7; TRBD1 aligns across 7 bases. Trimming at V came to 6 bases and at J to 4 bases, leaving 9 bases not matched to a gene. This CDR3 contains 14 residues. Looked up from germline, CDR1 is SEHNR and CDR2 is FQNEAQ (reference sequence). The CDR3 DNA follows: TGTGCCAGCAGGGCCGGGACAGCGACTTACGAGCAGTACTTC. Residues: CASRAGTATYEQYF.

About this clonotype itself: With a much larger clone just one base away, this may be a read error. The CDR3 does not close with the conserved phenylalanine or tryptophan, likely indicating a read error. This chain joins TRBV15 and TRBJ2-6, with D hard to call. CDR3 length: 17 residues. V lost 5 bases, J lost 4 bases, and 18 bases lay in between. Germline lookup yields CDR1 LNHNV and CDR2 YYDKDF (reference sequence). The CDR3 sequence is CATSGRAGSLGANVLTL. CDR3 coding DNA: TGTGCCACCAGCGGCCGGGCCGGCTCTCTGGGGGCCAACGTCCTGACTTTA.

V and J are TRBV7-9 and TRBJ1-2; D remains unclear. This CDR3 has 12 residues. The germline gives CDR1 SEHNR, CDR2 FQNEAQ (reference sequence). Deletions cut 3 bases from V and 9 bases from J, with 11 bases between. The CDR3 DNA sequence: TGTGCCAGCAGCTTTCCCGGGAGTAGCTACACCTTC. It translates to CASSFPGSSYTF. Full variable domain (remainder filled in from reference TRBV7-9 and TRBJ1-2): DTGVSQNPRHKITKRGQNVTFRCDPISEHNRLYWYRQTLGQGPEFLTYFQNEAQLEKSRLLSDRFSAERPKGSFSTLEIQRTEQGDSAMYLCASSFPGSSYTFGSGTRLTVV.

The rearrangement links TRBV27 to TRBJ2-4; no clear D. V gave up 4 bases and J gave up 2 bases, with 15 bases separating them. The CDR3 is 16 residues long. Germline lookup yields CDR1 MNHEY and CDR2 SMNVEV (reference sequence). This CDR3 is CASSSTKDDTKNIQYF. CDR3 sequence (DNA): TGTGCCAGCAGTTCTACAAAGGACGACACCAAAAACATTCAGTACTTC.

In this sample, this clonotype turned up many times. This chain connects TRBV7-9 to TRBJ1-2, with D possibly TRBD1 on 5 matching bases. Trimming took off 1 base at V and 14 bases at J, with 20 bases between the two ends. The CDR3 spans 14 residues. Germline V lookup: CDR1 SEHNR, CDR2 FQNEAQ (reference sequence). The CDR3 coding sequence is TGTGCCAGCAGCTTAGAGGGGTCACTCCCTGCTGAAACCTTC. Its translation: CASSLEGSLPAETF.

This clonotype has ten or more counts. J is TRBJ2-5 and V is TRBV24-1, with D possibly TRBD2 on 5 matching bases. The CDR3 has 13 residues. The V gene lost 9 bases and the J gene lost 5 bases, with 15 bases spanning the gap. The germline gives CDR1 KGHDR, CDR2 SFDVKD. Written as DNA, the CDR3 is TGTGCCACCCGAGGCGGCGGGCAGGAGACCCAGTACTTC. Its protein is CATRGGGQETQYF.

This clonotype was recorded at least ten times. The chain uses TRBV14 and TRBJ2-1; D is unclear. The germline gives CDR1 SGHDN, CDR2 FVKESK. This CDR3 has 14 residues. V shed 1 base and J shed 8 bases, with 12 bases lying between them. This chain's CDR3 is CASSQVGRGDEQFF. The CDR3 DNA reads TGTGCCAGCAGCCAAGTCGGGCGTGGGGATGAGCAGTTCTTC.

The chain carries TRBV30 and TRBJ1-1; a weak D match, TRBD1 (5 bases). Between the trimmed V and J ends, which lost 1 base and 1 base, there was a span of 7 bases. Germline CDR1 and CDR2: GTSNPN and SVGIG (reference sequence). The CDR3 totals 13 residues. CDR3 loop: CAWSDRGNTEAFF. CDR3 nucleotides: TGTGCCTGGAGTGATAGGGGGAACACTGAAGCTTTCTTT.

To note about this clonotype: One junction end does not reproduce the germline sequence, and a read error may be involved. The chain employs TRBV2 and TRBJ2-1; possible D gene TRBD2, 6 bases. The CDR3 consists of 12 residues. Germline CDR1 SNHLY, CDR2 FYNNEI. CDR3 protein: CARTGTYKEQFF. For the CDR3, the DNA is TGTGCCAGGACCGGGACTTACAAGGAGCAGTTCTTC.

The chain combines TRBV27 with TRBJ2-1; the D gene is possibly TRBD2 (6 bases). Trimming left V 7 bases short and J 2 bases short, with 12 bases between. From germline, CDR1 is MNHEY and CDR2 SMNVEV (reference sequence). The CDR3 length is 14 residues. The CDR3 spells CASTLGGTYNEQFF. CDR3 nucleotide sequence: TGTGCCAGCACCCTCGGGGGTACCTACAATGAGCAGTTCTTC.

The chain employs TRBV9 and TRBJ1-1; D remains ambiguous. Trimming pared 0 bases from V and 8 bases from J, leaving 14 bases between. The CDR3 has 14 amino acids. From germline, CDR1 is SGDLS and CDR2 YYNGEE. The CDR3 DNA follows: TGTGCCAGCAGCGTAGAAGGAACCCGGACCGAAGCTTTCTTT. Its protein is CASSVEGTRTEAFF.

This clonotype was counted a few times. This chain uses TRBV5-3 with TRBJ2-1; the match to TRBD2 covers 8 bases. TRBV5-3 is assigned to the ORF class and has an uncertain function. J was trimmed by 6 bases and V by 7 bases; bases with no gene match: 12. The CDR3 has 15 amino acids. The CDR3 region has the DNA TGTGCCAGACACTATCCGGGACTAGTAACCAATGAGCAGTTCTTC. Residues: CARHYPGLVTNEQFF.

V usage is TRBV19 and J usage is TRBJ2-7, with D uncertain. Germline V CDR1 and CDR2: LNHDA, SQIVND (reference sequence). The CDR3 spans 13 residues. Deletions cut 5 bases from V and 3 bases from J, with 11 bases between. The CDR3 bases are TGTGCCAGTAGTGCGGACGGAGTCTACGAGCAGTACTTC. Residues: CASSADGVYEQYF.

This clonotype was recorded a few times. The chain links TRBV7-9 to TRBJ1-4; 8 bases agree with TRBD1. This CDR3 has 15 residues. Per the germline V gene, CDR1 is SEHNR and CDR2 is FQNEAQ (reference sequence). V lost 1 base and J lost 8; bases outside the gene matches: 6. This CDR3 is CASSLETGVREKLFF. The CDR3 nucleotides read TGTGCCAGCAGCTTAGAGACAGGGGTACGAGAAAAACTGTTTTTT.

This clonotype has ten or more counts. J is TRBJ2-7 and V is TRBV28, with D perhaps TRBD1 (6 bases). Germline CDR1 and CDR2: MDHEN and SYDVKM. V lost 0 bases and J 6 bases, leaving 18 bases between the germline ends. The CDR3 is made up of 16 amino acids. CDR3 in amino acids: CASSLWAGGRRSEQYF. In DNA form, the CDR3 reads TGTGCCAGCAGTTTATGGGCTGGGGGCAGAAGGTCCGAGCAGTACTTC.

This clonotype showed up many times. This sequence joins TRBV7-8 and TRBJ2-7; perhaps TRBD2 as D (7 bases). CDR1 is SGHVS, CDR2 FQNEAQ, per germline. Trimming shortened V by 4 bases and J by 2 bases, and 18 bases separated the two germline ends. The CDR3 loop spans 16 amino acids. The CDR3 sequence: CASSSPLQGTTYEQYF. CDR3 bases: TGTGCCAGCAGCTCCCCGTTGCAGGGGACTACCTACGAGCAGTACTTC.

This clonotype was seen only a few times. The chain joins TRBV27 to TRBJ2-1; TRBD2 is a possible D gene (6 bases). The V gene's germline CDR1 is MNHEY and CDR2 SMNVEV (reference sequence). This CDR3 has 17 residues. Trimming removed 1 base from V and 2 bases from J, with 15 bases in between. The CDR3 DNA reads TGTGCCAGCAGTTTATTGTTTAGCGGCAACCCCTACAATGAGCAGTTCTTC. Translating gives CASSLLFSGNPYNEQFF.

Only one count was recorded for this clonotype. A junction boundary mismatches the germline segment, possibly from a read error. V gene TRBV7-3 combines with J gene TRBJ2-3; D call uncertain. From germline, CDR1 is SGHTA and CDR2 FQGTGA. The CDR3 totals 14 residues. The CDR3 loop is CPSSLAGGTDTQYF. DNA for the CDR3: TGTCCCAGCAGCTTAGCAGGTGGCACAGATACGCAGTATTTT.